This TCR beta chain comes out of a study of cytomegalovirus exposure and HLA in healthy donors. The CDR3 totals 13 residues. Germline CDR1 MGHDK, CDR2 SYGVNS. V was cut by 7 bases and J by 0 bases, with 6 bases left in between. PCR amplification relied on 60 Vbeta primers (plus 13 Jbeta primers). Repertoires were generated with immunoSEQ multiplex PCR, while TCRdb's copy carries only in-frame clones and drops some. The data show about 160,000 clones, around three quarters seen once. The table lists this clone with a few counts. The sequenced sample was PBMCs. The receptor was derived from a man aged 35 to 55 in good health and CMV-seronegative. This chain joins TRBV25-1 and TRBJ1-4; D not certain. The CDR3 loop reads CASKRATNEKLFF. The CDR3 nucleotides are TGTGCCAGCAAGCGGGCAACTAATGAAAAACTGTTTTTT. The full variable domain, rest sourced from reference TRBV25-1 and TRBJ1-4, is EADIYQTPRYLVIGTGKKITLECSQTMGHDKMYWYQQDPGMELHLIHYSYGVNSTEKGDLSSESTVSRIRTEHFPLTLESARPSHTSQYLCASKRATNEKLFFGSGTQLSVL.